The clone carrying this T cell receptor beta chain was observed a handful of times. The entry originates in a study of T-cell reconstitution after alpha-beta-depleted transplantation in children. The library targeted TCRbeta and was prepared with unique molecular identifiers. Each CDR3 protein gets one entry after TCRdb re-called the PCR reads with MiXCR. The data show 610,000 or so distinct CDR3 sequences, over 25% seen once. CDR3 length equals 13 residues. CDR1 is DFQATT and CDR2 is SNEGSKA in the germline V gene (reference sequence). V was trimmed by 0 bases and J by 3 bases, leaving 6 bases between them.

The source of this sequence is a boy under two years old with Wiskott-Aldrich syndrome, due to receive a stem cell transplant. The V and J genes are TRBV20-1 and TRBJ2-1, with D hard to call. The sample in question was PBMCs, obtained before TCRalphabeta/CD19-depleted stem cell transplant. CDR3 DNA sequence: TGCAGTGCTAGAGATTTGGACTACAATGAGCAGTTCTTC. It translates to CSARDLDYNEQFF.